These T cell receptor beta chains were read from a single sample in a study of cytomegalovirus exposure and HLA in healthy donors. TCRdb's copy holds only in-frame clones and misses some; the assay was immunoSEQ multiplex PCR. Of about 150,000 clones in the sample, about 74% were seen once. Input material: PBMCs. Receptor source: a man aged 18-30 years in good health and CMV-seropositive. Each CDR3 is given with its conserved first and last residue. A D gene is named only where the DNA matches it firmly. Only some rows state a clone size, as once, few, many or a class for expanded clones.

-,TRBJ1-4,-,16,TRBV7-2,CASRLGGLSRSAKLFF,TGTGCCAGCAGGCTAGGAGGGCTCTCCCGGAGTGCAAAACTGTTTTTT
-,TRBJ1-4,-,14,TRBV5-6,CASSSYGVNEKLFF,TGTGCCAGCAGCTCTTACGGGGTTAATGAAAAACTGTTTTTT
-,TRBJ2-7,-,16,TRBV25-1,CASSDYAGIRSYEQYF,TGTGCCAGCAGTGATTACGCAGGGATCCGCTCCTACGAGCAGTACTTC
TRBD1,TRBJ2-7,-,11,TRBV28,CAGGSIYEQYF,TGTGCAGGGGGCAGTATTTACGAGCAGTACTTC
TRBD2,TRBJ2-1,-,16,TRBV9,CASSVRTSGAYNEQFF,TGTGCCAGCAGCGTCCGGACTAGCGGGGCTTACAATGAGCAGTTCTTC
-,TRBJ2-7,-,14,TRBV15,CATSREVGTPEQYF,TGTGCCACCAGCAGAGAGGTGGGGACTCCCGAGCAGTACTTC
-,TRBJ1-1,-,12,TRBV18,CASSPPKTEAFF,TGTGCCAGCTCACCCCCCAAAACTGAAGCTTTCTTT
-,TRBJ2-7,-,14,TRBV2,CASRGTSSSYEQYF,TGTGCCAGCAGGGGGACAAGCAGCTCCTACGAGCAGTACTTC
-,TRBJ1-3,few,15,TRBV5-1,CASSLGGGDGNTIYF,TGCGCCAGCAGCTTAGGGGGGGGCGATGGAAACACCATATATTTT
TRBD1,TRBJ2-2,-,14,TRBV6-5,CASSSGQGTGELFF,TGTGCCAGCAGTTCCGGACAGGGCACCGGGGAGCTGTTTTTT
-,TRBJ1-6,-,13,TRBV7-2,CASSPTGNSPLHF,TGTGCCAGCAGTCCCACAGGGAACTCACCCCTCCACTTT
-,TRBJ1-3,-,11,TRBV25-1,CASNFGNTIYF,TGTGCCAGCAACTTCGGAAACACCATATATTTT